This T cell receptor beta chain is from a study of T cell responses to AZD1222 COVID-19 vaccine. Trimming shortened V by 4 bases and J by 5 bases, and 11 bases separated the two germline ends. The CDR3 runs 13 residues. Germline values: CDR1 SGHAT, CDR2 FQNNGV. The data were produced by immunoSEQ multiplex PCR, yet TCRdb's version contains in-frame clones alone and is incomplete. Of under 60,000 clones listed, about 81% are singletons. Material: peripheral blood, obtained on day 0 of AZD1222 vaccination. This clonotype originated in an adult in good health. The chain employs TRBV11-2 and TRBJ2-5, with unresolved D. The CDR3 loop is CASSSRTWETQYF. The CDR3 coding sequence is TGTGCCAGCAGCTCCCGCACCTGGGAGACCCAGTACTTC. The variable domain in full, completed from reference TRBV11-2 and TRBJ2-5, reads EAGVAQSPRYKIIEKRQSVAFWCNPISGHATLYWYQQILGQGPKLLIQFQNNGVVDDSQLPKDRFSAERLKGVDSTLKIQPAKLEDSAVYLCASSSRTWETQYFGPGTRLLVL.